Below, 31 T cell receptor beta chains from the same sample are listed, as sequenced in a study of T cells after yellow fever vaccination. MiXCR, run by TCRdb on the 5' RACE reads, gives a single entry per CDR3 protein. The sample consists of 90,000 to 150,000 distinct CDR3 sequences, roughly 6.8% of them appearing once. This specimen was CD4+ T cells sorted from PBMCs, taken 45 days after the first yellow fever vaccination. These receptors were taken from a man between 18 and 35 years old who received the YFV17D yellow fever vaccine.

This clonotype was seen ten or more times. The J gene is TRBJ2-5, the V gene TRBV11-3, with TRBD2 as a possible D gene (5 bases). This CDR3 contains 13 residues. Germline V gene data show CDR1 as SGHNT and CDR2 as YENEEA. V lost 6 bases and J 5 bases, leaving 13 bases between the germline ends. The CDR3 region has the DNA TGTGCCAGCAGTCGCACTAGAGGCGAGACCCAGTACTTC. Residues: CASSRTRGETQYF.

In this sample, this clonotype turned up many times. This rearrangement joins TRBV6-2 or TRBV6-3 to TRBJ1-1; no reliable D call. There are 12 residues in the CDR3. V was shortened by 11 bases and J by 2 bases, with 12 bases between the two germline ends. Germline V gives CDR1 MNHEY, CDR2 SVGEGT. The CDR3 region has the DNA TGTGCCCGCCTTACGGGCAACACTGAAGCTTTCTTT. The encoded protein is CARLTGNTEAFF.

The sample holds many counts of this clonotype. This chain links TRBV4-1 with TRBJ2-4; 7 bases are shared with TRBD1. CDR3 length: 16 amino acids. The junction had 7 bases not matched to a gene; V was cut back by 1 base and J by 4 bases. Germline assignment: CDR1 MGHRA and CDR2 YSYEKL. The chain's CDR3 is CASSQVVRDRKNIQYF. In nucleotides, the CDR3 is TGCGCCAGCAGCCAAGTCGTCCGGGACAGAAAAAACATTCAGTACTTC.

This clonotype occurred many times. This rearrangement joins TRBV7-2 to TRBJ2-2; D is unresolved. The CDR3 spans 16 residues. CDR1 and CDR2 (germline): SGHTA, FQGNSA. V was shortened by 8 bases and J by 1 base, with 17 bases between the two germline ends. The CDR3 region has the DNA TGTGCCAGCGGGATAGCCGAAGTATTGAACACCGGGGAGCTGTTTTTT. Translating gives CASGIAEVLNTGELFF.

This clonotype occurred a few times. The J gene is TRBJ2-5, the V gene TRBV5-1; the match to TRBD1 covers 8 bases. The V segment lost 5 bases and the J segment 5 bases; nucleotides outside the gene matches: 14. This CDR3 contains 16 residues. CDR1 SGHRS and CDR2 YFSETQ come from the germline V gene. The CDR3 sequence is CASRIGTGPYGETQYF. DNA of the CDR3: TGCGCCAGCAGGATCGGGACAGGTCCGTATGGGGAGACCCAGTACTTC. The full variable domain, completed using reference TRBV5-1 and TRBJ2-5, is KAGVTQTPRYLIKTRGQQVTLSCSPISGHRSVSWYQQTPGQGLQFLFEYFSETQRNKGNFPGRFSGRQFSNSRSEMNVSTLELGDSALYLCASRIGTGPYGETQYFGPGTRLLVL.

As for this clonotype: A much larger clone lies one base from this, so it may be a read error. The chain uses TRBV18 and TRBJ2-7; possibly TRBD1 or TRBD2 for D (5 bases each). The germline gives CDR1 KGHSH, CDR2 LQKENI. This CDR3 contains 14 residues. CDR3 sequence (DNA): TGTGCCATCTCACCACCGGCAGGGAGCTACGAGCAGTACTTC. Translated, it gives CAISPPAGSYEQYF.

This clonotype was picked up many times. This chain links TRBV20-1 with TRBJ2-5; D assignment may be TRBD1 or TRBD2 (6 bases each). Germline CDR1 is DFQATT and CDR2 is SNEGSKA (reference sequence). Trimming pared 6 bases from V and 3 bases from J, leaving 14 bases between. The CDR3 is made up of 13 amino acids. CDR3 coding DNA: TGCAGTGCCCCGGGGGCCAGTAAAGAGACCCAGTACTTC. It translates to CSAPGASKETQYF.

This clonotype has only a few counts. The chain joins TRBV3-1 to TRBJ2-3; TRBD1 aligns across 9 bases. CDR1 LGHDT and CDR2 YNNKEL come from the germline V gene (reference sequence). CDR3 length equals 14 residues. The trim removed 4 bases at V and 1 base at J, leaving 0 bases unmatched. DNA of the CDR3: TGTGCCAGCAGCCGGACAGGGGGCACAGATACGCAGTATTTT. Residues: CASSRTGGTDTQYF.

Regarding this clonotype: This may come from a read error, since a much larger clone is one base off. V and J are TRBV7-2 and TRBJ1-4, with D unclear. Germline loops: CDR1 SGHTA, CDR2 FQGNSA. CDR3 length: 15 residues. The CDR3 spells CASSFAAVTKEKLFF. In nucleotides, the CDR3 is TGTGCCAGCAGCTTCGCGGCGGTAACTAAGGAAAAACTGTTTTTT.

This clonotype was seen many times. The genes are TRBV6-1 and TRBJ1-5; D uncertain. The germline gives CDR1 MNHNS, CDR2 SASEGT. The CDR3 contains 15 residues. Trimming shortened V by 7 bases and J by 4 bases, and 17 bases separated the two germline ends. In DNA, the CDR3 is TGTGCCAGCACTCAGTCAGCGGGAAAAAATCAGCCCCAGCATTTT. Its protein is CASTQSAGKNQPQHF.

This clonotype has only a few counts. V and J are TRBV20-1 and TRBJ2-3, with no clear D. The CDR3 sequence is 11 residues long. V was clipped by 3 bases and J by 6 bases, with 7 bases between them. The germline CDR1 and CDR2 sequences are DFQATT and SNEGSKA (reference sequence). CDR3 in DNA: TGCAGTGCTAGTCGGCAGGATACGCAGTATTTT. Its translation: CSASRQDTQYF.

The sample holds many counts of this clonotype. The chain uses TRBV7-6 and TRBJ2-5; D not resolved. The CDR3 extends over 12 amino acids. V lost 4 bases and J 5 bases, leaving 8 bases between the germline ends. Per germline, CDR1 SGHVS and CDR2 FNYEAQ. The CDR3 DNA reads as TGTGCCAGCAGCTGGGGTACGGAGACCCAGTACTTC. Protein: CASSWGTETQYF.

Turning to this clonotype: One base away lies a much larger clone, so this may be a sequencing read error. CDR3 amino acids: CASSLGHGNGEQYF. For the CDR3, the DNA is TGTGCCAGCAGTTTGGGACACGGGAATGGCGAGCAGTACTTC. The rearrangement links TRBV12-3 or TRBV12-4 to TRBJ2-7, with D perhaps matching TRBD1 (6 bases). The CDR3 extends over 14 amino acids. V shed 3 bases and J shed 6 bases, with 15 bases lying between them.

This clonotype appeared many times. In DNA, the CDR3 is TGTGCCAGCAGTTTAAGCTCTGTTAATGAGCAGTTCTTC. The encoded protein is CASSLSSVNEQFF. The chain has TRBV12-3 or TRBV12-4 and TRBJ2-1, with unresolved D. V shed 2 bases and J shed 7 bases, with 9 bases lying between them. CDR3 length: 13 amino acids.

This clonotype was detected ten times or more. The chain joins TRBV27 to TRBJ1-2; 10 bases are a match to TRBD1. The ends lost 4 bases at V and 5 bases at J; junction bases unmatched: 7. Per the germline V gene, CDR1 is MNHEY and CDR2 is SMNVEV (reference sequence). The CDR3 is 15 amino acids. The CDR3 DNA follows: TGTGCCAGCAGTTCGTTACCGGGACAGGGGTATGGCTACACCTTC. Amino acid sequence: CASSSLPGQGYGYTF.

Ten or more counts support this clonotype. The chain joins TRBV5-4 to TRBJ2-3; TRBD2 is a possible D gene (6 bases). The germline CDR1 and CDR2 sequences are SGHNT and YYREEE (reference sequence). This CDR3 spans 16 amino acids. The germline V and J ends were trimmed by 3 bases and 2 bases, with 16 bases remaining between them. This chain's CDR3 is CASSSPGSGITDTQYF. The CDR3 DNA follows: TGTGCCAGCAGCTCTCCGGGTAGCGGTATCACAGATACGCAGTATTTT.

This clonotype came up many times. The CDR3, as DNA: TGTGCCAGCAGTGCGGGACAGAGCCAAGAGACCCAGTACTTC. Amino acids: CASSAGQSQETQYF. V gene TRBV28 combines with J gene TRBJ2-5, with D tentatively TRBD1 (7 bases). The CDR3 extends over 14 amino acids. The germline gives CDR1 MDHEN, CDR2 SYDVKM. Trimming removed 5 bases at V and 1 base at J, with 11 bases between.

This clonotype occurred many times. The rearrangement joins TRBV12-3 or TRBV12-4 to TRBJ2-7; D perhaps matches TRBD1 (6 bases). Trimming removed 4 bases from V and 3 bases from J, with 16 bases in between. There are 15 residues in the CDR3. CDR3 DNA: TGTGCCAGCAGTTCTCCCGGGACAATGAGCTACGAGCAGTACTTC. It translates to CASSSPGTMSYEQYF.

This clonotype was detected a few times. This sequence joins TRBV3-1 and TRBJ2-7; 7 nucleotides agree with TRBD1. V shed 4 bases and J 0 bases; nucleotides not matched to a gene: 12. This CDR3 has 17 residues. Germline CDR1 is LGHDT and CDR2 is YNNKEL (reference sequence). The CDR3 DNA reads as TGTGCCAGCAGCCGTCGGTGGTGTTGGACAGGCTCCTACGAGCAGTACGTC. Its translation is CASSRRWCWTGSYEQYV.

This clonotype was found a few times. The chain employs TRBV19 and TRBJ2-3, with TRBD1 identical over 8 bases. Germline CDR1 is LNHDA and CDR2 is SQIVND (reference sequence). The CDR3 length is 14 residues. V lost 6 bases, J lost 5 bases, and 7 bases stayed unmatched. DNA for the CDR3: TGTGCCAGTAGAGACAGGGGAGGAATAGATACGCAGTATTTT. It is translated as CASRDRGGIDTQYF.

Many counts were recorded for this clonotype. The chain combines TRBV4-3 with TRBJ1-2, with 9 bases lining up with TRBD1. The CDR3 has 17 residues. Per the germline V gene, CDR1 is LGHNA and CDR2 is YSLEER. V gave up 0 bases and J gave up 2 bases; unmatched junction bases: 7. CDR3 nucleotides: TGCGCCAGCAGCCAAGATCGGGGACAGGGAATCAACTATGGCTACACCTTC. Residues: CASSQDRGQGINYGYTF.

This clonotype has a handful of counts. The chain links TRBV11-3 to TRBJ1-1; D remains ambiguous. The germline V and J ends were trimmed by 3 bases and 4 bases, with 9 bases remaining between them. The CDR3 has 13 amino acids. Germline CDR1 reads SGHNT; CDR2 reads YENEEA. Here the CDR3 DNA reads TGTGCCAGCAGCTTCGACGGAAGCACTGAAGCTTTCTTT. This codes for CASSFDGSTEAFF. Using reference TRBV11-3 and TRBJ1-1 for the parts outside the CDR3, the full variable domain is EAGVVQSPRYKIIEKKQPVAFWCNPISGHNTLYWYLQNLGQGPELLIRYENEEAVDDSQLPKDRFSAERLKGVDSTLKIQPAELGDSAVYLCASSFDGSTEAFFGQGTRLTVV.

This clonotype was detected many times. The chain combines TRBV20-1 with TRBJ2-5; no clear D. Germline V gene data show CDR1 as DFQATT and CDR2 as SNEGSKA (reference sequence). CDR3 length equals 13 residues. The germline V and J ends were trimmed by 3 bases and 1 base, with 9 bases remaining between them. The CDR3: CSASWVAQETQYF. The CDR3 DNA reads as TGCAGTGCTAGTTGGGTAGCCCAAGAGACCCAGTACTTC.

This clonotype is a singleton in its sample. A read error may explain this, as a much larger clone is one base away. Here the CDR3 reads CASSLGGARHIQYF. CDR3 sequence (DNA): TGTGCCAGCAGCTTAGGAGGGGCTAGGCATATCCAGTACTTC. The chain combines TRBV11-3 with TRBJ2-5; D possibly matches TRBD1 or TRBD2 (5 bases each). The V end was cut by 1 base, the J end by 10 bases, with 16 bases between. The CDR3 is 14 residues long. Germline loops: CDR1 SGHNT, CDR2 YENEEA.

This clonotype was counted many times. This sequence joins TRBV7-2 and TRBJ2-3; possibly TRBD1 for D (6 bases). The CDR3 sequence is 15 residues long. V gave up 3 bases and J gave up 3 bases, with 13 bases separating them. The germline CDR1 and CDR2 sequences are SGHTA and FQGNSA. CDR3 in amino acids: CASSLDSRITDTQYF. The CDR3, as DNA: TGTGCCAGCAGCTTGGACAGCCGTATTACAGATACGCAGTATTTT. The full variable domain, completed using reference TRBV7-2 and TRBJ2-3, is GAGVSQSPSNKVTEKGKDVELRCDPISGHTALYWYRQSLGQGLEFLIYFQGNSAPDKSGLPSDRFSAERTGGSVSTLTIQRTQQEDSAVYLCASSLDSRITDTQYFGPGTRLTVL.

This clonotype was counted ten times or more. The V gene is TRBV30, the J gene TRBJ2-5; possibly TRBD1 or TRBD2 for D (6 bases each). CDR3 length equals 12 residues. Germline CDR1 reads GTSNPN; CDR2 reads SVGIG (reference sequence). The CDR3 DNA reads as TGTCTAGGCAGGGAGGTAGGGGGGACCCAGTACTTC. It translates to CLGREVGGTQYF.

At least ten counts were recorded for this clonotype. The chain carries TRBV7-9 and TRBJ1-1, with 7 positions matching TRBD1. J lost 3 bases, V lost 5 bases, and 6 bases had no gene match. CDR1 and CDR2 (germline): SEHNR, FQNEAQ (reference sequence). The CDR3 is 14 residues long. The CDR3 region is CASSLTGRDTEAFF. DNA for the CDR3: TGTGCCAGCAGCCTGACAGGGCGGGACACTGAAGCTTTCTTT.

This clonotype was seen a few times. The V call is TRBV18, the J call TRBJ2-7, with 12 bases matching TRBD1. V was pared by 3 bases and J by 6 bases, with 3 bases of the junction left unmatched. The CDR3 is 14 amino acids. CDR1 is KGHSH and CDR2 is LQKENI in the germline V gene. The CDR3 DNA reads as TGTGCCAGCTCACCTGGGACAGGGGGCTCCGAGCAGTACTTC. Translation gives CASSPGTGGSEQYF.

The CDR3 nucleotides read TGCAGTGCTAGAGCCGAGGGTACCGCCAAAAACATTCAGTACTTC. It is translated as CSARAEGTAKNIQYF. The chain employs TRBV20-1 and TRBJ2-4; tentative D call: TRBD2 (5 bases). The ends were cut back, 1 base at V and 1 base at J, with 11 bases in the middle. This CDR3 is built from 15 residues. The germline V gene has CDR1 DFQATT and CDR2 SNEGSKA (reference sequence).

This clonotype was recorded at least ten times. CDR3 nucleotide sequence: TGTGCCAGCAGCTTAAGGGCCGGGGGGGACTACGAGCAGTACTTC. This codes for CASSLRAGGDYEQYF. This chain joins TRBV7-3 and TRBJ2-7; 8 nucleotides align to TRBD2. Germline trimming cut 1 base from V and 3 bases from J; bases unmatched to any gene: 5. The CDR3 contains 15 residues. Germline lookup yields CDR1 SGHTA and CDR2 FQGTGA. The entire variable domain, with the rest obtained from reference TRBV7-3 and TRBJ2-7, is as follows: GAGVSQTPSNKVTEKGKYVELRCDPISGHTALYWYRQSLGQGPEFLIYFQGTGAADDSGLPNDRFFAVRPEGSVSTLKIQRTERGDSAVYLCASSLRAGGDYEQYFGPGTRLTVT.

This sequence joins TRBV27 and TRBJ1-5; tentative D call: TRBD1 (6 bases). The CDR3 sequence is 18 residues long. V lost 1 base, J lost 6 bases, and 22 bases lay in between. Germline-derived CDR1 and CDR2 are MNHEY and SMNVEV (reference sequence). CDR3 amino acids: CASSLFYIQDREGQPQHF. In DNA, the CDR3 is TGTGCCAGCAGTTTATTTTACATCCAGGACAGAGAGGGTCAGCCCCAGCATTTT.